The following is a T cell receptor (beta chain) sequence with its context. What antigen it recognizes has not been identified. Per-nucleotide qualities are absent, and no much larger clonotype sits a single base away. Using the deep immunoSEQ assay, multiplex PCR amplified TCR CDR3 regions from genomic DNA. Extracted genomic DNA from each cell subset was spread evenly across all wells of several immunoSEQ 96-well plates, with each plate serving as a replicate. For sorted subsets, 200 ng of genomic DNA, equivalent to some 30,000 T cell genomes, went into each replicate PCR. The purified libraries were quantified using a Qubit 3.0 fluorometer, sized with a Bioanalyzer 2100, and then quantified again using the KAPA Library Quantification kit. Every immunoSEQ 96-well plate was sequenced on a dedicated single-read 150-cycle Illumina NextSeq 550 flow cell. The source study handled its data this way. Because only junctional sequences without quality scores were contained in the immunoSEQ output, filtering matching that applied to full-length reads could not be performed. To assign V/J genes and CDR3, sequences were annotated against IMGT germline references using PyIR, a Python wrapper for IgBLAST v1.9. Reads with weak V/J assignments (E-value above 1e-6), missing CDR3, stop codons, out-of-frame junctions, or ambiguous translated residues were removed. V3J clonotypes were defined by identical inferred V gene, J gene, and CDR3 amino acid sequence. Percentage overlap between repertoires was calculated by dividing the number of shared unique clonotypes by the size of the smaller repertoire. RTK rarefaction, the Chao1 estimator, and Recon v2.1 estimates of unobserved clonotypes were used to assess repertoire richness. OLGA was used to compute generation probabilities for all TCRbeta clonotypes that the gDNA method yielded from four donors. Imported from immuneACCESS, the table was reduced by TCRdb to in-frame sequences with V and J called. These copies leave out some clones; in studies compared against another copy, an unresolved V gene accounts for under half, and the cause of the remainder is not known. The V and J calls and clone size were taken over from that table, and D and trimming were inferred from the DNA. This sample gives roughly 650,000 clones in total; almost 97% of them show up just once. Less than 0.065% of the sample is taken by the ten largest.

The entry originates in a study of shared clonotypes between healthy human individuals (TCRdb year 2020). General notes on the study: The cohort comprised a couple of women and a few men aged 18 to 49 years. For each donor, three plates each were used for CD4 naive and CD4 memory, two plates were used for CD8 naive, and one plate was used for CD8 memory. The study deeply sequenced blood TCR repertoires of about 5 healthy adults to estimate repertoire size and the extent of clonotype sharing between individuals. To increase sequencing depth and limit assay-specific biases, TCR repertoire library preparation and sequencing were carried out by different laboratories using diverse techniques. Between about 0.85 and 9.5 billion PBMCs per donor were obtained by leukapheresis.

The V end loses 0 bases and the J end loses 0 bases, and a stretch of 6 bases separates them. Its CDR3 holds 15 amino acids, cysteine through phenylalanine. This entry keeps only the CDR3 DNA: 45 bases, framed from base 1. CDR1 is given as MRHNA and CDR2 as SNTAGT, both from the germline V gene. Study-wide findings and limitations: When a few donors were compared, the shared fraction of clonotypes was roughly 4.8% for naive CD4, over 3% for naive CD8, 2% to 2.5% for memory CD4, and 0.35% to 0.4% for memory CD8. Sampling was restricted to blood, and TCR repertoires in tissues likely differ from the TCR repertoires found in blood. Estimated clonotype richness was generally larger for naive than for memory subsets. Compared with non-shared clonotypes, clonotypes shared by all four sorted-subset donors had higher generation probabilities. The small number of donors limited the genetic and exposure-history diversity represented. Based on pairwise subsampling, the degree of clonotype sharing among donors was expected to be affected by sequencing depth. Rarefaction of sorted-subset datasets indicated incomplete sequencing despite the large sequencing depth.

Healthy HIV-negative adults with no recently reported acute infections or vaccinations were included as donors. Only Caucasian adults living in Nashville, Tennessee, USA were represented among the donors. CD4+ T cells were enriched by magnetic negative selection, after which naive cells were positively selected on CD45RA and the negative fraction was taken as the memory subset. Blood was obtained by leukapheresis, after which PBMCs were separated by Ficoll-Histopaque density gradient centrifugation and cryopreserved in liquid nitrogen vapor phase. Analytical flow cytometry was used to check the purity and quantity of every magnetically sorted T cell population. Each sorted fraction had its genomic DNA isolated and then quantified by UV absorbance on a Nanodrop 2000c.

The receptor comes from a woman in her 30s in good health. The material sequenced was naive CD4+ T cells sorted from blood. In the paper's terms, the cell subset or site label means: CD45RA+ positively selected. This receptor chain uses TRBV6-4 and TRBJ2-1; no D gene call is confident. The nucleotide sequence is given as TGTGCCAGCAGTGACTCCGTGGCCTCCTACAATGAGCAGTTCTTC. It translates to CASSDSVASYNEQFF.